Below are 25 T cell receptor beta chains sequenced from a single sample in a study of T cells in Graves' hyperthyroidism and ophthalmopathy. It was RNA transcripts that yielded the amplified TCR beta CDR3 regions. HTBI primers were employed in a first-round RT-PCR of the TCR CDR3. Via MiXCR, TCRdb re-called the multiplex PCR reads, giving one row per CDR3 protein. The table lists roughly 260,000 distinct CDR3 sequences, about 14% of them singletons. Sequencing was carried out using blood. These receptors originate from a middle-aged woman with Graves' hyperthyroidism that later progressed to Graves' ophthalmopathy.

The sample holds many counts of this clonotype. This rearrangement joins TRBV15 to TRBJ2-1; 11 bases match TRBD2. Looked up from germline, CDR1 is LNHNV and CDR2 is YYDKDF (reference sequence). The CDR3 spans 14 residues. Unmatched junction bases numbered 0, after V lost 1 base and J lost 7 bases. As DNA, the CDR3 is TGTGCCACCAGCAGAGGACTAGCGGGGAATGAGCAGTTCTTC. Its protein product is CATSRGLAGNEQFF.

This clonotype was counted many times. CDR3 DNA: TGTGCCAGCAGTTTATGCACAGCGTTCAAGGACCGGCCTTCCTACAATGAGCAGTTCTTC. The encoded protein is CASSLCTAFKDRPSYNEQFF. The rearrangement links TRBV28 to TRBJ2-1; no definite D call. CDR3 length: 20 amino acids. Trimming removed 0 bases at V and 1 base at J, with 22 bases between. CDR1 and CDR2 (germline): MDHEN, SYDVKM.

A few counts support this clonotype. This sequence joins TRBV12-5 and TRBJ2-5; D gene unclear. This CDR3 region has 13 residues. The V end was cut by 1 base, the J end by 2 bases, with 5 bases between. In germline, CDR1 is LGHNT, CDR2 FRNRAP. CDR3: CASGLDWQETQYF. The CDR3 DNA sequence: TGTGCTAGTGGTTTGGACTGGCAAGAGACCCAGTACTTC.

This clonotype occurred many times. The V call is TRBV10-3, the J call TRBJ2-1, with 10 bases that match TRBD2. With 4 bases clipped from V and 14 bases from J, the junction kept 8 bases outside the gene matches. The CDR3 runs to 13 residues. CDR1 and CDR2 (germline): ENHRY, SYGVKD. CDR3 bases: TGTGCCATCAGTGCGGACGGACTAGCGGAAGAGTTCTTC. Amino acid sequence: CAISADGLAEEFF.

In this sample, this clonotype turned up many times. The rearrangement joins TRBV28 to TRBJ2-1, with D uncertain. CDR3 length: 12 amino acids. V lost 4 bases, J lost 6 bases, and 7 bases lay in between. The germline CDR1 and CDR2 sequences are MDHEN and SYDVKM. The CDR3 loop reads CASSSQSNEQFF. The CDR3 DNA reads TGTGCCAGCAGTTCCCAGAGCAATGAGCAGTTCTTC. The full variable domain, with the rest looked up from reference TRBV28 and TRBJ2-1, is DVKVTQSSRYLVKRTGEKVFLECVQDMDHENMFWYRQDPGLGLRLIYFSYDVKMKEKGDIPEGYSVSREKKERFSLILESASTNQTSMYLCASSSQSNEQFFGPGTRLTVL.

At least ten counts were recorded for this clonotype. The chain carries TRBV18 and TRBJ2-1; no reliable D call. Germline V gene lookup returns CDR1 KGHSH and CDR2 LQKENI. V was trimmed by 2 bases and J by 6 bases, leaving 11 bases between them. This CDR3 is built from 14 residues. Written as DNA, the CDR3 is TGTGCCAGCTCACCAGCCAGCCTCGGCAATGAGCAGTTCTTC. Its translation is CASSPASLGNEQFF.

The J gene is TRBJ1-5, the V gene TRBV4-1; D unresolved. Trimming took off 0 bases at V and 6 bases at J, with 15 bases between the two ends. CDR3 length equals 16 residues. Germline CDR1 reads MGHRA; CDR2 reads YSYEKL. The CDR3 bases are TGCGCCAGCAGCCAAGATCCTGGGTCTTGGGGTCAGCCCCAGCATTTT. Its protein product is CASSQDPGSWGQPQHF.

In this sample, this clonotype turned up many times. The chain has TRBV2 and TRBJ2-5, with a weak D call TRBD1 (5 bases). The germline V gene has CDR1 SNHLY and CDR2 FYNNEI. This CDR3 region has 14 residues. V lost 3 bases to trimming and J lost 4 bases, with 12 bases between them. The CDR3, as DNA: TGTGCCAGCAGTGATATAGACAGAACAGAGACCCAGTACTTC. Protein product: CASSDIDRTETQYF.

Ten or more counts support this clonotype. This may be a read error: a much more frequent sequence differs by one nucleotide. V is TRBV12-3 or TRBV12-4 and J is TRBJ2-1; D may match TRBD1 or TRBD2 (5 bases each). The CDR3 is 15 residues long. The CDR3 protein is CASSPGTAAYNEQLF. The CDR3 DNA sequence: TGTGCCAGCAGCCCCGGGACGGCTGCCTACAATGAGCAGCTCTTC.

Ten or more counts support this clonotype. V gene TRBV12-3 or TRBV12-4 combines with J gene TRBJ2-1; 11 bases are a match to TRBD2. This CDR3 has 13 amino acids. Trimming cost V 4 bases and J 10 bases; bases outside gene matches: 3. The CDR3 sequence is CASSSRLAGEQFF. The CDR3 DNA sequence: TGTGCCAGCAGTTCTCGACTAGCGGGAGAGCAGTTCTTC.

This clonotype has ten or more counts. This chain uses TRBV2 with TRBJ2-5, with TRBD2 matching over 12 bases. J gave up 6 bases and V 5 bases, and 7 bases lay outside the gene matches. The germline V gene encodes CDR1 SNHLY and CDR2 FYNNEI. CDR3 length: 15 amino acids. The CDR3 here is CASSRLAGVGKTQYF. DNA for the CDR3: TGTGCCAGCAGTAGACTAGCGGGAGTGGGAAAGACCCAGTACTTC.

This clonotype was recorded at least ten times. The gene calls are TRBV28 and TRBJ1-2, with 9 positions matching TRBD1. This CDR3 comprises 16 residues. J gave up 2 bases and V 5 bases, and 9 bases lay outside the gene matches. Per the germline V gene, CDR1 is MDHEN and CDR2 is SYDVKM. The chain's CDR3 is CASSTPRTGENYGYTF. The CDR3, as DNA: TGTGCCAGCAGTACGCCGCGGACAGGGGAGAACTATGGCTACACCTTC.

At least ten counts were recorded for this clonotype. The chain is built from TRBV4-1 and TRBJ2-3; 9 nucleotides line up with TRBD2. The CDR3 totals 15 residues. V shed 1 base and J 4 bases; nucleotides not matched to a gene: 3. From germline, CDR1 is MGHRA and CDR2 YSYEKL. CDR3 coding DNA: TGCGCCAGCAGCCAAGGACTAGCGGATGCAGATACGCAGTATTTT. Amino acid sequence: CASSQGLADADTQYF.

As DNA, the CDR3 is TGTGCCAGCAGTGTGACTGAAGCTTTCTTT. This sequence encodes CASSVTEAFF. The rearrangement joins TRBV2 to TRBJ1-1; no clear D gene. From germline, CDR1 is SNHLY and CDR2 FYNNEI. The V end was cut by 4 bases, the J end by 5 bases, with 2 bases between. The CDR3 consists of 10 residues. The whole variable domain, remainder taken from reference TRBV2 and TRBJ1-1, is EPEVTQTPSHQVTQMGQEVILRCVPISNHLYFYWYRQILGQKVEFLVSFYNNEISEKSEIFDDQFSVERPDGSNFTLKIRSTKLEDSAMYFCASSVTEAFFGQGTRLTVV.

J is TRBJ2-5 and V is TRBV7-9; TRBD1 matches at 11 bases. Looked up from germline, CDR1 is SEHNR and CDR2 is FQNEAQ (reference sequence). This CDR3 region has 15 residues. Trimming took 4 bases from V and 1 from J; bases not matched to a gene: 2. CDR3 in amino acids: CASSWTGGPQETQYF. CDR3 DNA sequence: TGTGCCAGCAGCTGGACAGGGGGCCCCCAAGAGACCCAGTACTTC.

This clonotype occurred a few times. The CDR3 loop reads CASSNPGQGRYNEQFF. CDR3 nucleotide sequence: TGTGCCAGTAGTAACCCGGGACAGGGGAGATACAATGAGCAGTTCTTC. The chain combines TRBV19 with TRBJ2-1; 10 bases are a match to TRBD1. Germline loops: CDR1 LNHDA, CDR2 SQIVND (reference sequence). This CDR3 region has 16 residues. J gave up 4 bases and V 4 bases, and 7 bases lay outside the gene matches.

The sample holds many counts of this clonotype. V gene TRBV19 combines with J gene TRBJ2-1; D is ambiguous. The CDR3 is 11 residues long. The V end lost 5 bases, the J end lost 9 bases, and 8 bases lay between the germline ends. Germline-derived CDR1 and CDR2 are LNHDA and SQIVND (reference sequence). CDR3 bases: TGTGCCAGTAGTTATCCCGGTGAGCAGTTCTTC. Its translation is CASSYPGEQFF.

The chain combines TRBV5-6 with TRBJ2-1; 10 nucleotides agree with TRBD1. V lost 1 base and J lost 8; bases outside the gene matches: 12. The CDR3 sequence is 17 residues long. Germline V lookup: CDR1 SGHDT, CDR2 YYEEEE. CDR3 nucleotide sequence: TGTGCCAGCAGCTTGTGGCTCGGGACAGGGGCTGCCTATGAGCAGTTCTTC. It encodes CASSLWLGTGAAYEQFF. Drawing the rest from reference TRBV5-6 and TRBJ2-1, the complete variable domain is DAGVTQSPTHLIKTRGQQVTLRCSPKSGHDTVSWYQQALGQGPQFIFQYYEEEERQRGNFPDRFSGHQFPNYSSELNVNALLLGDSALYLCASSLWLGTGAAYEQFFGPGTRLTVL.

This clonotype has at least ten counts. The junction does not match germline at one end; this may be a read error. CDR3 region: CASREGLARNEQFF. CDR3 bases: TGTGCCAGCAGGGAAGGACTAGCAAGAAATGAGCAGTTCTTC. The chain couples TRBV6-1 to TRBJ2-1, with 8 bases that match TRBD2. The CDR3 extends over 14 amino acids. The V gene's germline CDR1 is MNHNS and CDR2 SASEGT.

On this clonotype: With a much larger clone just one base away, this may be a read error. The chain employs TRBV7-6 and TRBJ2-2; tentatively, D is TRBD1 or TRBD2 (5 bases each). The CDR3 consists of 15 residues. V lost 1 base and J lost 4, with 10 bases in between. Germline CDR1 and CDR2: SGHVS and FNYEAQ. CDR3 amino acids: CASSLGDRVTGELFF. Here the CDR3 DNA reads TGTGCCAGCAGCTTAGGGGACCGCGTCACCGGGGAGCTGTTTTTT.

The rearrangement links TRBV15 to TRBJ2-5; 12 positions agree with TRBD2. This CDR3 is 17 amino acids long. Germline trimming cut 3 bases from V and 6 bases from J; bases unmatched to any gene: 11. CDR1 and CDR2 from the germline V gene are LNHNV and YYDKDF (reference sequence). The CDR3 region has the DNA TGTGCCACCAGCAGCGAATCTAGCGGGAGGGCCACGAAGACCCAGTACTTC. Its protein product is CATSSESSGRATKTQYF.

Ten or more counts support this clonotype. This chain joins TRBV5-1 and TRBJ1-6, with 8 bases aligning to TRBD1. The CDR3 length is 14 residues. Germline V gives CDR1 SGHRS, CDR2 YFSETQ. The V segment lost 4 bases and the J segment 14 bases; nucleotides outside the gene matches: 11. This CDR3 is CASSRGQGGGTLHF. The CDR3 DNA is TGCGCCAGCAGCCGCGGACAGGGAGGGGGCACCCTCCACTTT.

This clonotype has ten or more counts. This sequence joins TRBV7-8 and TRBJ2-7, with TRBD1 matching over 7 bases. J gave up 7 bases and V 1 base, and 10 bases lay outside the gene matches. The CDR3 length is 15 residues. The germline gives CDR1 SGHVS, CDR2 FQNEAQ. CDR3 residues: CASSLGQGNIVEQYF. The CDR3 region has the DNA TGTGCCAGCAGCTTAGGACAGGGTAATATAGTAGAGCAGTACTTC.

This clonotype was counted at least ten times. The chain carries TRBV18 and TRBJ1-6; D remains unclear. V was trimmed by 1 base and J by 2 bases, leaving 3 bases between them. CDR3 length equals 14 residues. CDR1 and CDR2 (germline): KGHSH, LQKENI. The CDR3 reads CASSPRAYNSPLHF. Written as DNA, the CDR3 is TGTGCCAGCTCACCACGGGCCTATAATTCACCCCTCCACTTT.

Ten or more counts support this clonotype. The V call is TRBV11-2, the J call TRBJ2-7; weak D call: TRBD2 (6 bases). Trimming cost V 5 bases and J 0 bases, with 14 bases left between them. Per the germline V gene, CDR1 is SGHAT and CDR2 is FQNNGV. This CDR3 has 15 residues. The CDR3 DNA reads as TGTGCCAGCAGCAGCCAAGGAGGGGTCTCCTACGAGCAGTACTTC. This codes for CASSSQGGVSYEQYF.